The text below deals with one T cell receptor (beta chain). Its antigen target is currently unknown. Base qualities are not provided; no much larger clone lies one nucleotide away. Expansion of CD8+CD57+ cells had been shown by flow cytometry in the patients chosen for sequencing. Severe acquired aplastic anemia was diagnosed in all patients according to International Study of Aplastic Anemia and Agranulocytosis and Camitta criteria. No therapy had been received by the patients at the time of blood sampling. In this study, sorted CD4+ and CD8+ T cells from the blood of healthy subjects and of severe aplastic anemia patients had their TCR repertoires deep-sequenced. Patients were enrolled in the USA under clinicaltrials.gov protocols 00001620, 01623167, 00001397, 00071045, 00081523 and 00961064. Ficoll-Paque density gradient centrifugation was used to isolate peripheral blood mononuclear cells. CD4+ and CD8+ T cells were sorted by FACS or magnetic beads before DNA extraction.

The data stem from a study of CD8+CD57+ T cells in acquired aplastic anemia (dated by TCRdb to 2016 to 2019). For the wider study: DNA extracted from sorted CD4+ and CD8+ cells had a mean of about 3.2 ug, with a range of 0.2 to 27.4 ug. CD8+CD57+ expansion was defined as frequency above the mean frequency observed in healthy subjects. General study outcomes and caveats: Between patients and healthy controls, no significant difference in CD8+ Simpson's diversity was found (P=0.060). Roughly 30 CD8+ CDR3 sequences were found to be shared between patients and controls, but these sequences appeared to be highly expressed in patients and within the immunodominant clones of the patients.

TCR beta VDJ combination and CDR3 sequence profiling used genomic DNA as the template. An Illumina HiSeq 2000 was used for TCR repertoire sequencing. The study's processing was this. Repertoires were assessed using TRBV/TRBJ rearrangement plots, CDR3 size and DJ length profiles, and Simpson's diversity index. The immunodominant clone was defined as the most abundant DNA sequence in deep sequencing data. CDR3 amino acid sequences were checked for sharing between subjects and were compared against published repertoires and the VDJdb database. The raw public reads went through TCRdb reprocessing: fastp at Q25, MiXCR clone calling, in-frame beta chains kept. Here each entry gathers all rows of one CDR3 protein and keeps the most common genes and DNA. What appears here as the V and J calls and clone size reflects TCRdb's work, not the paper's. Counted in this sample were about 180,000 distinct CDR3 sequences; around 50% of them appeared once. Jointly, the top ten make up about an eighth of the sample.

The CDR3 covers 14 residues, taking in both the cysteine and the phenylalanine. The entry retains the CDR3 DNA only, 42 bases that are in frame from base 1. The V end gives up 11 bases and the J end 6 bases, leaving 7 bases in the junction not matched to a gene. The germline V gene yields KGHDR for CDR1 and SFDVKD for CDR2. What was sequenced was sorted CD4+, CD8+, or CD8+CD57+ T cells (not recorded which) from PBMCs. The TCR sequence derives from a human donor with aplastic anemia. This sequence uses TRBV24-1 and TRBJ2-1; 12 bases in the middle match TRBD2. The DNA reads TGTGCCATCGCGCTAGCGGGAGGGCCCAATGAGCAGTTCTTC. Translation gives CAIALAGGPNEQFF.